A selection of T cell receptor beta chains follows, all from one sample in a study of monozygotic twins with inflammatory bowel disease. TCRdb reprocessed the 5' RACE reads and keeps a single row for each CDR3 protein, giving no DNA. This sample lists around 380,000 distinct CDR3 sequences; its ten largest clones have approximately 2.3%. Sequencing was performed on blood. These receptors were collected from a human donor with ulcerative colitis or Crohn's disease, or a healthy co-twin of an affected twin (not recorded which). Each CDR3 is given with its conserved first and last residue.

V,J,length,CDR3
TRBV20-1,TRBJ1-2,13,CSARGLTSYGYTF
TRBV4-1,TRBJ1-5,16,CASSQDLGSLNQPQHF
TRBV5-1,TRBJ1-1,12,CASRGLITEAFF
TRBV7-9,TRBJ2-3,14,CASSLGRRLDTQYF
TRBV28,TRBJ1-2,13,CASSSNRGTGYTF
TRBV4-3,TRBJ2-7,15,CASSQGAGVPYEQYF
TRBV4-3,TRBJ2-7,16,CASSLDPGQGAEEQYF
TRBV6-2/TRBV6-3,TRBJ2-1,19,CASSPRRGLAGVSYNEQFF
TRBV28,TRBJ2-1,11,CASSFGYEQFF
TRBV5-1,TRBJ1-2,13,CASSSASGDGYTF
TRBV7-2,TRBJ2-3,14,CASSESGGTDTQYF
TRBV2,TRBJ1-2,14,CASRTGTGAVGYTF
TRBV3-1,TRBJ2-2,15,CASSQEGKATGELFF
TRBV5-4,TRBJ2-1,14,CASSSQAGKIEQFF
TRBV20-1,TRBJ1-6,16,CSARKGGQSNNSPLHF
TRBV7-2,TRBJ2-2,13,CASRNRVTGELFF
TRBV20-1,TRBJ2-2,17,CSARTSGQIANTGELFF
TRBV11-2,TRBJ2-2,16,CASSLVRLAGTGELFF
TRBV3-1,TRBJ1-1,11,CASSQLAEAFF
TRBV28,TRBJ2-5,15,CASRPSGRDGETQYF
TRBV19,TRBJ1-1,15,CASSQGLPLDTEAFF
TRBV3-1,TRBJ2-5,17,CASSQEFSTGIRETQYF
TRBV5-1,TRBJ1-1,12,CASRRQVDEAFF
TRBV28,TRBJ1-2,13,CASRPGGPHGYTF
TRBV5-6,TRBJ2-1,17,CASSPTLLAISHNEQFF
TRBV27,TRBJ1-1,13,CASSSRRGTEAFF
TRBV20-1,TRBJ2-1,15,CSAPGGGRSYNEQFF
TRBV5-4,TRBJ2-3,14,CASTKLRDGDTQYF
TRBV10-3,TRBJ2-2,13,CAISAQDTGELFF
TRBV5-6,TRBJ1-4,14,CASSLGTDNEKLFF
TRBV5-1,TRBJ2-3,12,CASSSGADTQYF
TRBV29-1,TRBJ2-7,13,CSALAGGPDEQYF
TRBV7-9,TRBJ2-7,15,CASSLPGQGKYEQYF
TRBV20-1,TRBJ1-2,14,CSAQTRQGGYGYTF
TRBV12-3/TRBV12-4,TRBJ1-1,17,CASSFSWGEKGNTEAFF
TRBV6-5,TRBJ1-6,19,CASSYTIQGRAIYNSPLHF
TRBV4-3,TRBJ2-1,15,CASSQDGSATNEQFF
TRBV10-2,TRBJ1-5,14,CASMRDTDDGPQHF
TRBV2,TRBJ2-5,15,CASRTSGRIGETQYF
TRBV21-1,TRBJ1-5,16,CASSPPGEGGNQPQHF
TRBV4-2,TRBJ2-2,12,CASSQAPGELFF
TRBV28,TRBJ1-5,14,CASSPVEGNQPQHF
TRBV12-3/TRBV12-4,TRBJ2-7,15,CASSFTSGTSDEQYF
TRBV2,TRBJ2-7,14,CASSGGRSPYEQYF
TRBV5-1,TRBJ1-5,15,CASSGNRKSNQPQHF
TRBV20-1,TRBJ2-3,14,CSAISGRLGDTQYF
TRBV5-1,TRBJ2-3,17,CASSLIPSGGGTDTQYF
TRBV28,TRBJ2-3,14,CASTEGRRTDTQYF